This T cell receptor (beta chain) was retrieved from a study of blood T cells in healthy people across ages. This clonotype was counted only a few times. Antigen unknown. Study results and limitations: The unsorted PBMCs prevented any conclusive comparison of naive versus antigen-experienced cells. TCR beta diversity, measured per million T cells, fell in a roughly linear way with age.

The second PCR ran 7 to 11 cycles with a sample-barcoded 5' primer and J-beta primers. The template-switch adaptor was a 5' adaptor with 12 random nucleotides. It tagged each cDNA molecule. Each CDR3 protein gets one entry after TCRdb re-called the 5' RACE reads with MiXCR. The top ten clones hold roughly 8% of a sample with some 1.7 million distinct CDR3 sequences, under 30% of them seen once. This CDR3 contains 14 residues. Looked up from germline, CDR1 is SGHRS and CDR2 is YFSETQ. V was shortened by 4 bases and J by 3 bases, with 13 bases between the two germline ends. Sequenced sample: blood. The chain links TRBV5-1 to TRBJ1-1, with TRBD1 as a possible D gene (5 bases). The receptor's source is a woman between 25 and 40 years old in good health. The CDR3 sequence is CASSRGDVDTEAFF. The CDR3, as DNA: TGCGCCAGCAGCCGGGGGGACGTAGACACTGAAGCTTTCTTT.